Below, one T cell receptor (beta chain) is given with its context. These data are taken from a study of T cell changes during pregnancy in multiple sclerosis. The method was immunoSEQ multiplex PCR; TCRdb's version includes in-frame clones alone and lacks a portion of them. The data show around 100,000 clones, less than 95% seen once. The receptor comes from a female donor in good health, enrolled as a control in a pregnancy study. Sequenced here: peripheral blood, sampled in the second trimester of pregnancy.

DNA for the CDR3: TGTGCCAGCACCGGGGGGGATGCAGATACGCAGTATTTT. Amino acid sequence: CASTGGDADTQYF. The genes are TRBV6-1 and TRBJ2-3; TRBD2 matches at 8 bases. Germline assignment: CDR1 MNHNS and CDR2 SASEGT. The CDR3 runs 13 residues. V lost 7 bases, J lost 4 bases, and 4 bases stayed unmatched.